This T cell receptor beta chain was sequenced during a study of neurological immune-mediated disorders. Whole-study context: The multiple sclerosis group of roughly 34 included 31 relapsing-remitting and 3 secondary progressive patients.

This clonotype was seen repeatedly, ten times or more. Its antigen is as yet unknown. The cDNA came from 5'RACE, which used 10-nucleotide random UMIs. MiXCR was run by TCRdb on the 5' RACE reads, yielding one entry per CDR3 protein. The table has about 48,000 distinct CDR3 sequences, less than 6% seen once; the top ten hold approximately 1.5%. Study results and caveats: Phylogenetic grouping assigned the repertoires of 18 of 34 multiple sclerosis patients to a single related-CDR3 cluster, representing a possible signature. No CDR3 amino acid sequences recurred among expanded clones across subjects, suggesting private repertoires in all groups.

The receptor was isolated from a woman in her late teens or twenties with multiple sclerosis. Sequenced input: CD4+ T cells from blood.

The CDR3 here is CSARGLAGRQETQYF. In DNA form, the CDR3 reads TGCAGTGCTCGCGGACTAGCGGGGAGACAAGAGACCCAGTACTTC. The rearrangement uses TRBV20-1 and TRBJ2-5; 12 bases are a match to TRBD2. The V gene end was trimmed by 5 bases and the J gene end by 2 bases; junction bases not matched to a gene: 6. The CDR3 length is 15 residues. In germline, CDR1 is DFQATT, CDR2 SNEGSKA (reference sequence).